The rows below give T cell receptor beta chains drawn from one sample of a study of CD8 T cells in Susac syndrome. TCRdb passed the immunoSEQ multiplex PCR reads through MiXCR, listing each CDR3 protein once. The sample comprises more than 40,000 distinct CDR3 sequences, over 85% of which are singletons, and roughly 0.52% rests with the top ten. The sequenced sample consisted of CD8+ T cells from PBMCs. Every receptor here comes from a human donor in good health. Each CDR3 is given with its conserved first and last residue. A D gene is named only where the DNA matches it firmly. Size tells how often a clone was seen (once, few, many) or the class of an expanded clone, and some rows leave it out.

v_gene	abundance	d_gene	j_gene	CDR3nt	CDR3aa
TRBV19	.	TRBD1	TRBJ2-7	TGTGCCAGTAGTTTTCAAGGGACAGGGGGCTACGAGCAGTACTTC	CASSFQGTGGYEQYF
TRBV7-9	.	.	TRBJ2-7	TGTGCCAGCAGCTCCCCATCCTACAGGTCGCCCTACGAGCAGTACTTC	CASSSPSYRSPYEQYF
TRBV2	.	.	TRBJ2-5	TGTGCCAGCATGGGGCCCCCCCAGTACTTC	CASMGPPQYF
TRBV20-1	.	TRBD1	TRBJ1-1	TGCAGTGCTAGATCCCGACAGGGGGGGACTGAAGCTTTCTTT	CSARSRQGGTEAFF
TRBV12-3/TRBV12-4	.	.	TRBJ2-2	TGTGCCAGCAGTTGGGACACCGGGGAGCTGTTTTTT	CASSWDTGELFF
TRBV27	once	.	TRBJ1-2	TGTGCCAGCGCATCTCTTAAGGGCACGGGCTACACCTTC	CASASLKGTGYTF
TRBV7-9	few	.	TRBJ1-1	TGTGCCAGCAGCTTAGGTGGTCAGGAAGCTTTCTTT	CASSLGGQEAFF
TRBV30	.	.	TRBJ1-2	TGTGCCTGGATCGGGGTTAACTATGGCTACACCTTC	CAWIGVNYGYTF
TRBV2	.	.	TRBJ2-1	TGTGCCAGCCACGAATGGGAGGGGGCGAGGGATGAGCAGTTCTTC	CASHEWEGARDEQFF
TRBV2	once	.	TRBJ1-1	TGTGCCAGTATCCGGGACAAGGCGATGAACACTGAAGCTTTCTTT	CASIRDKAMNTEAFF
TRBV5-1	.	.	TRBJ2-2	TGCGCCAGCAGCTTGGCCCTATCGGACTACACCGGGGAGCTGTTTTTT	CASSLALSDYTGELFF
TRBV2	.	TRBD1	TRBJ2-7	TGTGCCAGCGGACAGGGATACCCCTACGAGCAGTACTTC	CASGQGYPYEQYF
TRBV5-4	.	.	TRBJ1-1	TGTGCCAGCAGCTTTGGATTGGGAGGGTTTAGCACTGAAGCTTTCTTT	CASSFGLGGFSTEAFF
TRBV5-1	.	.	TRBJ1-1	TGCGCCAGCAGCACCGGGACGGTGAACACTGAAGCTTTCTTT	CASSTGTVNTEAFF
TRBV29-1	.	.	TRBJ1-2	TGCAGCGTTTTCCCAGATCCTAATGGCTACACCTTC	CSVFPDPNGYTF
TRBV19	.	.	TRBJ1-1	TGTGCCAGTAGTATAGGGCCGGGTATGAACACTGAAGCTTTCTTT	CASSIGPGMNTEAFF
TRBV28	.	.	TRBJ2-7	TGTGCCAGCAGTCCCTACAGGAGCCACGAGCAGTACTTC	CASSPYRSHEQYF
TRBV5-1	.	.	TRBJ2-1	TGCGCCAGCAGAGGCCCCCGCAATGAGCAGTTCTTC	CASRGPRNEQFF
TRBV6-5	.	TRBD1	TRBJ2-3	TGTGCCAGCACTTATTCCCTAGACAGGGAGACCCTCATGGATACGCAGTATTTT	CASTYSLDRETLMDTQYF
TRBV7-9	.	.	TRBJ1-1	TGTGCCAGCAGCTCTGAGTTTGGGGTGAACACTGAAGCTTTCTTT	CASSSEFGVNTEAFF
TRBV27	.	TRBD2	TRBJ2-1	TGTGCCAGCAGTCAAGGACTAGCTTCCAATGAGCAGTTCTTC	CASSQGLASNEQFF
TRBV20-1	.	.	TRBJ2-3	TGCAGTGCTAGTAAGGGGGAGGATAGTACAGATACGCAGTATTTT	CSASKGEDSTDTQYF
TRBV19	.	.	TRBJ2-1	TGTGCCAGTAGCCCTTACAGTAGTTCTGATGAGCAGTTCTTC	CASSPYSSSDEQFF
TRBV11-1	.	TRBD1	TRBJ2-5	TGTGCCAGCAGCTTACATAGGGGGCTCGGGGAGACCCAGTACTTC	CASSLHRGLGETQYF
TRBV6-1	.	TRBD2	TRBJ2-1	TGTGCCAGCAGTGAGGGACTAGCGGGCTACAATGAGCAGTTCTTC	CASSEGLAGYNEQFF
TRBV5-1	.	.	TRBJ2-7	TGCGCCAGCAGCCTGGACATTTACTACGAGCAGTACTTC	CASSLDIYYEQYF
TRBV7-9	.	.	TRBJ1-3	TGTGCCAGCAGCTCGCCGGATCAGGGAGTTGGAAACACCATATATTTT	CASSSPDQGVGNTIYF
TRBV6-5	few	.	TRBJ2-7	TGTGCCAGCAGTCCCAATATCTACGAGCAGTACTTC	CASSPNIYEQYF
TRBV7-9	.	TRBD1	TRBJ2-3	TGTGCCAGCAGCTTAGACCCCGGGACAGGCTTTACAGATACGCAGTATTTT	CASSLDPGTGFTDTQYF
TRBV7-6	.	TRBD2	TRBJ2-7	TGTGCCAGCAGCTTTGGGACTAGCGGGAGTCTCAACGAGCAGTACTTC	CASSFGTSGSLNEQYF
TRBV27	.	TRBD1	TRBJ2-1	TGTGCCAGCAGTTTAGGGACAGGGTACGTTGAGCAGTTCTTC	CASSLGTGYVEQFF
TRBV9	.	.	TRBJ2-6	TGTGCCAGCAGCGACTCTGGGGCCAACGTCCTGACTTTC	CASSDSGANVLTF
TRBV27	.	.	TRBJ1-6	TGTGCCAGCAAGGACGGGCCAAATTCACCCCTCCACTTT	CASKDGPNSPLHF
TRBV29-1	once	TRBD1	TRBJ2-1	TGCAGCGTTCCCCTGACAGGGGGCTACAATGAGCAGTTCTTC	CSVPLTGGYNEQFF
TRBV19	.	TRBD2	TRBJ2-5	TGTGCCAGTAGTATTGGAGCGGGAACCCAAGAGACCCAGTACTTC	CASSIGAGTQETQYF
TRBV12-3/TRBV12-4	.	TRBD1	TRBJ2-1	TGTGCCAGCAGTTTAGAGGACAGGGCCCCCTACAATGAGCAGTTCTTC	CASSLEDRAPYNEQFF
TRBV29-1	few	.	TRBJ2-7	TGCAGCGTTCGAAACCCTCTCGAACAGGGATCCTACGAGCAGTACTTC	CSVRNPLEQGSYEQYF
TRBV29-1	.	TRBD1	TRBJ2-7	TGCAGCGTTATGCCTCGGGACAGGGAGTACGAGCAGTACTTC	CSVMPRDREYEQYF
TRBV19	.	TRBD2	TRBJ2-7	TGTGCCAGTAGTTCCGCGGGAGTGGGAGAGCAGTACTTC	CASSSAGVGEQYF
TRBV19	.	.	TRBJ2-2	TGTGCCAGTAGTAATTGGCAGGGGTATACCGGGGAGCTGTTTTTT	CASSNWQGYTGELFF
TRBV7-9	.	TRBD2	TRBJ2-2	TGTGCCAGCATCCCTGGACTAGCGGGAGATACCGGGGAGCTGTTTTTT	CASIPGLAGDTGELFF
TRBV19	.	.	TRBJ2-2	TGTGCCAGTAGTCTAAAGGGGGACTACTTCACCGGGGAGCTGTTTTTT	CASSLKGDYFTGELFF
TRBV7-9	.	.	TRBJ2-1	TGTGCCAGCAGCTTGGACTCCTACAATGAGCAGTTCTTC	CASSLDSYNEQFF
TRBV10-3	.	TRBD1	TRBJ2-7	TGTGCCATCAGTGAGCCCGGGACAGGAGCCTACGAGCAGTACTTC	CAISEPGTGAYEQYF
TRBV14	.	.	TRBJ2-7	TGTGCCAGCAGCCCCCGCAGTAGCGGTTACTACGAGCAGTACTTC	CASSPRSSGYYEQYF
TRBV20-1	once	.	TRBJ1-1	TGCAGTGAGGTACAGGGGAACACTGAAGCTTTCTTT	CSEVQGNTEAFF
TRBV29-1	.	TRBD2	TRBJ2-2	TGCAGCGTCCGACTAGCGGGAGTTGCCGGGGAGCTGTTTTTT	CSVRLAGVAGELFF
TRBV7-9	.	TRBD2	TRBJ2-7	TGTGCCAGCAGCTCAGCGGGAAAGGACGAGCAGTACTTC	CASSSAGKDEQYF
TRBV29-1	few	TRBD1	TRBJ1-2	TGCAGCGTTGAACAGGGGGAGGGTGGCTACACCTTC	CSVEQGEGGYTF
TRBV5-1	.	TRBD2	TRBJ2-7	TGCGCCAGCAGCCTAAATAGCGGGCAGCAGTACGAGCAGTACTTC	CASSLNSGQQYEQYF
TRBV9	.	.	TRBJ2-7	TGTGCCAGCAGCGCGGGCTGGGGGACCTACGAGCAGTACTTC	CASSAGWGTYEQYF